This TCR beta chain is drawn from a study of blood T cell repertoires in COVID-19. Living in roughly 25 US areas, the participants were between roughly 18 and 90 years of age. Sequencing used immunoSEQ multiplex PCR; TCRdb keeps in-frame clones, though not all of them. The sample yields 200,000 or so clones, 75% to 90% seen once. V lost 1 base to trimming and J lost 0 bases, with 18 bases between them. Per germline, CDR1 SEHNR and CDR2 FQNEAQ (reference sequence). The length of the CDR3 is 19 residues. This receptor was obtained from a woman aged 18-30 years in a cohort exposed to, infected with or recovered from COVID-19 (not recorded which). The chain joins TRBV7-9 to TRBJ1-4, with D possibly being TRBD1 (5 bases). What was sequenced was PBMCs or T cells enriched from blood (not recorded which). The CDR3 region has the DNA TGTGCCAGCAGCTTAGGGTGGGTACAGGATTCCGCAACTAATGAAAAACTGTTTTTT. Its protein product is CASSLGWVQDSATNEKLFF.